These 24 T cell receptor beta chains originate from one sample sequenced in a study of T cells expressing NK-cell markers. TCRdb re-called the 5' RACE reads and shows each CDR3 protein once, DNA omitted. The listing contains more than 400,000 distinct CDR3 sequences. Sequenced material: blood T cells: a sorted CD56 or NKG2C T cell subset, CD4+ or CD8+ T cells, or bulk PBMC T cells (not recorded which). The receptor set was obtained from a woman between 18 and 69 years old in good health.

The chain has TRBV19 and TRBJ2-1; with no DNA, the TCRdb D assignment of TRBD1 cannot be verified. Germline V gives CDR1 LNHDA, CDR2 SQIVND (reference sequence). This CDR3 has 15 residues. The CDR3 region is CASSPGLPGKSEQFF.

The V gene is TRBV3-1, the J gene TRBJ1-1; lacking DNA, the TRBD1 call made by TCRdb goes unchecked. Germline V gene sequence: CDR1 LGHDT, CDR2 YNNKEL (reference sequence). The CDR3 has 14 amino acids. This CDR3 reads CASSLMVTGTEAFF.

J is TRBJ2-7 and V is TRBV6-5; lacking DNA, the TRBD2 call made by TCRdb goes unchecked. CDR1 and CDR2 from the germline V gene are MNHEY and SVGAGI. This CDR3 is built from 15 residues. CDR3 in amino acids: CASSYTQAGPNEQYF.

The V and J genes are TRBV19 and TRBJ2-7; TCRdb names TRBD2, which stays unverified in the absence of DNA. In germline, CDR1 is LNHDA, CDR2 SQIVND (reference sequence). There are 15 residues in the CDR3. The CDR3 protein is CASSGRLAGAYEQYF. Combining the CDR3 with reference TRBV19 and TRBJ2-7 gives the whole variable domain DGGITQSPKYLFRKEGQNVTLSCEQNLNHDAMYWYRQDPGQGLRLIYYSQIVNDFQKGDIAEGYSVSREKKESFPLTVTSAQKNPTAFYLCASSGRLAGAYEQYFGPGTRLTVT.

The chain is built from TRBV5-5 and TRBJ2-2; the TCRdb call, TRBD2, lacks DNA for checking. The germline V gene encodes CDR1 SGHKS and CDR2 YYEKEE (reference sequence). The CDR3 runs to 16 residues. The CDR3 sequence is CASSFAAGGNTGELFF.

The chain joins TRBV6-2 or TRBV6-3 to TRBJ1-5; TCRdb's D gene call, TRBD1, goes unchecked for lack of DNA. This CDR3 is built from 13 residues. The germline V gene has CDR1 MNHEY and CDR2 SVGEGT. CDR3 loop: CASSRDSNQPQHF.

The rearrangement links TRBV28 to TRBJ2-1. The CDR3 extends over 15 amino acids. Per the germline V gene, CDR1 is MDHEN and CDR2 is SYDVKM. The CDR3: CASSLVGTTYNEQFF.

This chain links TRBV29-1 with TRBJ2-7; TCRdb reports TRBD1, a call that lacks DNA to check it against. The CDR3 loop spans 16 amino acids. Looked up from germline, CDR1 is SQVTM and CDR2 is ANQGSEA. The CDR3: CSVEEGVWAGSYEQYF.

This chain links TRBV29-1 with TRBJ2-1; TCRdb's D call, TRBD1, is unchecked because there is no DNA. Germline V gene sequence: CDR1 SQVTM, CDR2 ANQGSEA. This CDR3 has 12 residues. The chain's CDR3 is CSVTTGGNEQFF.

This chain connects TRBV12-3 or TRBV12-4 to TRBJ2-7; lacking DNA, the TRBD2 call made by TCRdb goes unchecked. This CDR3 region has 15 residues. The CDR3: CASSSPTSGSYEQYF.

This sequence joins TRBV20-1 and TRBJ2-1; TCRdb's D call, TRBD2, is unchecked because there is no DNA. CDR1 is DFQATT, CDR2 SNEGSKA, per germline (reference sequence). The CDR3 spans 11 residues. CDR3 amino acids: CSGALGGEQFF.

This chain links TRBV4-3 with TRBJ1-2. This CDR3 contains 14 residues. The V gene's germline CDR1 is LGHNA and CDR2 YSLEER. The CDR3 spells CASSQGTKESGYTF.

The chain is built from TRBV4-3 and TRBJ2-7. Germline CDR1 reads LGHNA; CDR2 reads YSLEER. The CDR3 is 15 amino acids. CDR3 amino acids: CASSLSAGGTYEQYF.

This chain connects TRBV29-1 to TRBJ2-1. The CDR3 totals 12 residues. Germline lookup yields CDR1 SQVTM and CDR2 ANQGSEA. The CDR3 region is CSVVFGGLEQFF.

The J gene is TRBJ2-3, the V gene TRBV29-1; without DNA, the TCRdb call of TRBD1 cannot be checked. CDR3 length equals 13 residues. CDR1 SQVTM and CDR2 ANQGSEA come from the germline V gene. The CDR3 is CSVGGQYTDTQYF.

This chain links TRBV7-2 with TRBJ2-7; TCRdb's D call, TRBD1, is unchecked because there is no DNA. The V gene's germline CDR1 is SGHTA and CDR2 FQGNSA. CDR3 size: 15 residues. CDR3 sequence reads: CASSLAGRVPYEQYF.

The chain uses TRBV5-4 and TRBJ2-3. The CDR3 loop spans 14 amino acids. In germline, CDR1 is SGHNT, CDR2 YYREEE (reference sequence). The CDR3 sequence is CASSLGQSTDTHYF. The full variable domain, in which reference TRBV5-4 and TRBJ2-3 provide the parts outside the CDR3, is ETGVTQSPTHLIKTRGQQVTLRCSSQSGHNTVSWYQQALGQGPQFIFQYYREEENGRGNFPPRFSGLQFPNYSSELNVNALELDDSALYLCASSLGQSTDTHYFGPGTRLTVL.

The chain links TRBV29-1 to TRBJ1-1. CDR3 size: 13 residues. Per the germline V gene, CDR1 is SQVTM and CDR2 is ANQGSEA. The CDR3 here is CSVSRDRNTEAFF.

This chain connects TRBV28 to TRBJ2-7; TCRdb names TRBD2, which stays unverified in the absence of DNA. The CDR3 length is 15 residues. Germline V gene data show CDR1 as MDHEN and CDR2 as SYDVKM. CDR3 residues: CASSSASGGTYEQYF.

The V call is TRBV7-9, the J call TRBJ2-2; TCRdb gives TRBD2 as the D gene, but with no DNA this cannot be confirmed. CDR1 and CDR2 (germline): SEHNR, FQNEAQ (reference sequence). This CDR3 has 13 amino acids. The CDR3 sequence is CASSGRFAGELFF. Full variable domain (rest looked up from reference TRBV7-9 and TRBJ2-2): DTGVSQNPRHKITKRGQNVTFRCDPISEHNRLYWYRQTLGQGPEFLTYFQNEAQLEKSRLLSDRFSAERPKGSFSTLEIQRTEQGDSAMYLCASSGRFAGELFFGEGSRLTVL.

The chain has TRBV14 and TRBJ2-1; TCRdb proposes TRBD1, but this gene call is untestable without DNA. The CDR3 contains 15 residues. Germline-derived CDR1 and CDR2 are SGHDN and FVKESK. CDR3 region: CASSQDTVAWGEQFF.

This chain uses TRBV20-1 with TRBJ2-1; TCRdb lists TRBD1, though no DNA is available to test this call. CDR1 DFQATT and CDR2 SNEGSKA come from the germline V gene (reference sequence). The CDR3 has 11 residues. The CDR3 loop reads CSADSGTLQFF.

The chain has TRBV20-1 and TRBJ2-1; TCRdb's D call of TRBD2 is untestable without DNA. The CDR3 extends over 17 amino acids. Germline V gene data show CDR1 as DFQATT and CDR2 as SNEGSKA (reference sequence). The CDR3 spells CSASGLIRKGSYNEQFF.

The rearrangement joins TRBV7-2 to TRBJ1-1; TCRdb's D call, TRBD1, is unchecked because there is no DNA. This CDR3 spans 16 amino acids. Germline CDR1 SGHTA, CDR2 FQGNSA. CDR3 loop: CASSSQGQGAGTEAFF.